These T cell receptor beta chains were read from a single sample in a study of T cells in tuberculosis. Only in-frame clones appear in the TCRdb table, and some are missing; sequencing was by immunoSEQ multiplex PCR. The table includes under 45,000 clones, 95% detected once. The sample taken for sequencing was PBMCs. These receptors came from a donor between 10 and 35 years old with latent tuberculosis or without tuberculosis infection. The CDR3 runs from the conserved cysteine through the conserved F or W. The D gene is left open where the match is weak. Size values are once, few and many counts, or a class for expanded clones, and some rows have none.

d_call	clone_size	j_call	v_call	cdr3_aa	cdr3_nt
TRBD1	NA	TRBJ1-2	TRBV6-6	CASSGQGASGYTF	TGTGCCAGCAGCGGACAGGGGGCGAGTGGCTACACCTTC
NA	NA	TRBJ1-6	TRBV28	CASRPGPVFSPLHF	TGTGCCAGCAGACCTGGGCCGGTTTTTTCACCCCTCCACTTT
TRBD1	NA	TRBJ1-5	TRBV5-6	CASSSGGNQPQHF	TGTGCCAGCAGCTCAGGGGGTAATCAGCCCCAGCATTTT
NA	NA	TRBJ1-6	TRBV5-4	CASSPGGNSPLHF	TGTGCCAGCAGCCCCGGGGGTAATTCACCCCTCCACTTT
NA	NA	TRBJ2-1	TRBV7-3	CASSLSGTPPGEQFF	TGTGCCAGCAGCTTAAGTGGGACACCTCCGGGTGAGCAGTTCTTC
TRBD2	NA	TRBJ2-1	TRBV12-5	CASGLVLATEQFF	TGTGCTAGTGGTTTGGTACTAGCGACTGAGCAGTTCTTC
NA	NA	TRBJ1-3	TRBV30	CAWSVGVGGNTIYF	TGTGCCTGGAGTGTGGGAGTTGGTGGAAACACCATATATTTT
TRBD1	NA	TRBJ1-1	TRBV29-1	CSVARDRAEAFF	TGCAGCGTTGCCCGTGACAGGGCTGAAGCTTTCTTT
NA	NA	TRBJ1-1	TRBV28	CASRTTGLNTEAFF	TGTGCCAGCAGGACCACAGGGCTGAACACTGAAGCTTTCTTT
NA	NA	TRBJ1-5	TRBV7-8	CASCLNRAWSNQPQHF	TGTGCCAGCTGCTTGAACAGGGCTTGGAGCAATCAGCCCCAGCATTTT
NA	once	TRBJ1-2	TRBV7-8	CASTAQVAGSYGYTF	TGTGCCAGCACCGCCCAGGTAGCGGGGTCCTATGGCTACACCTTC
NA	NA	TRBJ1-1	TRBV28	CASSTQGLNTEAFF	TGTGCCAGCAGTACACAGGGCTTGAACACTGAAGCTTTCTTT
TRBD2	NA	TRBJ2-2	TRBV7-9	CASTSGTSGGADTGELFF	TGTGCCAGCACCAGCGGGACTAGCGGGGGGGCGGACACCGGGGAGCTGTTTTTT
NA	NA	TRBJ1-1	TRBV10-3	CAISGGGRGAFF	TGTGCCATCAGTGGAGGTGGGCGGGGAGCTTTCTTT
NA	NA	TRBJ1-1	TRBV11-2	CASSLRPGVTEAFF	TGTGCCAGCAGCCTCCGCCCGGGGGTCACTGAAGCTTTCTTT
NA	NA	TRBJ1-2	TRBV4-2	CASSQDEGIYGYTF	TGTGCCAGCAGCCAAGATGAGGGAATCTATGGCTACACCTTC
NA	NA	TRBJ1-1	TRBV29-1	CSVFSRRGNTEAFF	TGCAGCGTTTTCTCACGCCGCGGGAACACTGAAGCTTTCTTT
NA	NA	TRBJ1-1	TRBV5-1	CASSRTVNCGSAFF	TGCGCCAGCAGTCGGACAGTTAATTGCGGTTCGGCTTTCTTT
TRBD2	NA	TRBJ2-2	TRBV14	CASSSLAGSGELFF	TGTGCCAGCAGTTCCCTAGCGGGGTCCGGGGAGCTGTTTTTT
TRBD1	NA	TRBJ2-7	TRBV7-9	CASSSPSGQGSSEQYF	TGTGCCAGCAGCTCCCCCTCCGGACAGGGTAGTTCCGAGCAGTACTTC
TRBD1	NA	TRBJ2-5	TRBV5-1	CASSRLTGTGEETQYF	TGCGCCAGCAGCCGTCTTACCGGGACAGGGGAAGAGACCCAGTACTTC
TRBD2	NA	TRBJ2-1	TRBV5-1	CASSWIGGRDEQFF	TGCGCCAGCAGCTGGATCGGGGGGAGGGATGAGCAGTTCTTC
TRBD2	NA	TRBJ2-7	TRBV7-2	CASSLPGGLYEQYF	TGTGCCAGCAGCTTACCGGGGGGGCTATACGAGCAGTACTTC
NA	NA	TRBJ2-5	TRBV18	CASSQDLQETQYF	TGTGCCAGCTCACAGGACTTACAAGAGACCCAGTACTTC
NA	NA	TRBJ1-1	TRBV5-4	CASSFPGRLNTEAFF	TGTGCCAGCAGCTTCCCGGGTCGCTTGAACACTGAAGCTTTCTTT
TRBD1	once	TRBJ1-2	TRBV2	CASSGLTGKVYGYTF	TGTGCCAGCAGTGGTTTGACAGGGAAAGTCTATGGCTACACCTTC
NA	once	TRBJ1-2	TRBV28	CASSLVHQYGYTF	TGTGCCAGCAGTTTAGTACACCAATATGGCTACACCTTC
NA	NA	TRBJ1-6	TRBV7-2	CASSLDYSPLHF	TGTGCCAGCAGCTTAGACTATTCACCCCTCCACTTT
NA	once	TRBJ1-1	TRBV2	CASRGQSMNTEAFF	TGTGCCAGCAGGGGGCAATCCATGAACACTGAAGCTTTCTTT
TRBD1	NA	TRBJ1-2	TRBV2	CASSRDRVVNYGYTF	TGTGCCAGCAGCCGCGACAGGGTAGTTAACTATGGCTACACCTTC
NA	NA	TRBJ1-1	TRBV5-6	CASSRAGDTEAFF	TGTGCCAGCTCCAGGGCAGGGGACACTGAAGCTTTCTTT
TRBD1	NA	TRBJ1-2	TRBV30	CAWRQTGVGFGGYTF	TGTGCCTGGAGACAAACAGGGGTCGGCTTTGGTGGCTACACCTTC